This entry describes one TCR beta chain. Its matching antigen is unknown. This sample is part of a study of shared clonotypes between healthy human individuals. Data came from immunoSEQ multiplex PCR; TCRdb stores just in-frame clones and leaves some out. The data show 950,000 to 1,300,000 clones, about 74% seen once. Study-wide results and caveats: Among the subsets, naive ones generally showed larger estimated richness than memory ones.

Only Caucasian adults living in Nashville, Tennessee made up the donor group. Sequencing used memory CD4+ T cells sorted from blood. Documented subset: CD45RA-negative fraction. This TCR was recovered from a man aged 18 to 30 in good health.

The CDR3 sequence: CAWTSDRAVVNSPLHF. CDR3 in DNA: TGTGCCTGGACTTCAGACAGGGCGGTCGTTAATTCACCCCTCCACTTT. The chain links TRBV30 to TRBJ1-6; 7 bases align to TRBD1. This CDR3 spans 16 amino acids. Germline trimming cut 4 bases from V and 6 bases from J; bases unmatched to any gene: 12. The germline V gene encodes CDR1 GTSNPN and CDR2 SVGIG (reference sequence).